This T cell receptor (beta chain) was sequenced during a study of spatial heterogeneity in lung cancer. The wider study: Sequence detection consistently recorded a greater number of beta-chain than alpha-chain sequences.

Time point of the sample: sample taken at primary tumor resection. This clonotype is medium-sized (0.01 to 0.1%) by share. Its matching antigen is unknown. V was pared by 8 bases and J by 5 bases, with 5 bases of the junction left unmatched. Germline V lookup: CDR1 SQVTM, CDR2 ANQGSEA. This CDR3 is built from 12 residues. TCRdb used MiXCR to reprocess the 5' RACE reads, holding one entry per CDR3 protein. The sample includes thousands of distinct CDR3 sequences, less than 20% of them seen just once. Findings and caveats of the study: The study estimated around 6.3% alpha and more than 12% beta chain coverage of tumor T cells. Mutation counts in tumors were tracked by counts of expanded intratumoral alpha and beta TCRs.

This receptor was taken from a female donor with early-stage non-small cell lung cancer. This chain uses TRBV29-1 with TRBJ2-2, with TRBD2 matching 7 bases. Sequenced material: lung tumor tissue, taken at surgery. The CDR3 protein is CSSRGETGELFF. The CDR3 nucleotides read TGCAGCTCCCGGGGGGAGACCGGGGAGCTGTTTTTT.